The rows below give T cell receptor beta chains drawn from one sample of a study of T cells in Graves' hyperthyroidism and ophthalmopathy. TCRdb called the multiplex PCR reads again in MiXCR, with one record for every CDR3 protein. This sample has approximately 420,000 distinct CDR3 sequences, with roughly an eighth found just once. Sequencing input: blood. The receptors derive from a young woman with Graves' hyperthyroidism. Both conserved end residues are part of each CDR3. The D gene is left open where the match is weak. Rows may omit the clone size; those that give it use once, few, many or a size class.

d_call: .; v_call: TRBV19; clone_size: many; j_call: TRBJ1-2; cdr3_nt: TGTGCCAGTAGTATGGTGGGCGTCCTCGCTGGCTACACCTTC; cdr3_aa: CASSMVGVLAGYTF
d_call: .; v_call: TRBV9; clone_size: .; j_call: TRBJ2-7; cdr3_nt: TGTGCCAGCAGCGTAGGTGGACAGCCGTCAACCGAGCAGTACTTC; cdr3_aa: CASSVGGQPSTEQYF
d_call: TRBD2; v_call: TRBV12-3/TRBV12-4; clone_size: many; j_call: TRBJ2-7; cdr3_nt: TGTGCCAGCAGTTTTCTAGCGGGAGCGCAATCGTTCTCCTACGAGCAGTACTTC; cdr3_aa: CASSFLAGAQSFSYEQYF
d_call: .; v_call: TRBV28; clone_size: many; j_call: TRBJ2-7; cdr3_nt: TGTGCCAGCAGTTTCTCGAACGTAGGGGACCGTTCCTACGAGCAGTACTTC; cdr3_aa: CASSFSNVGDRSYEQYF
d_call: .; v_call: TRBV7-9; clone_size: many; j_call: TRBJ1-2; cdr3_nt: TGTGCCAGCAGCTTAAGGGCAGGGAGCTTTGGCTACACCTTC; cdr3_aa: CASSLRAGSFGYTF
d_call: TRBD1; v_call: TRBV12-3/TRBV12-4; clone_size: many; j_call: TRBJ2-7; cdr3_nt: TGTGCCAGCAGCCCCTATGGCAGGGGGCTACTCGTCTACGAGCAGTACTTC; cdr3_aa: CASSPYGRGLLVYEQYF
d_call: .; v_call: TRBV2; clone_size: many; j_call: TRBJ1-5; cdr3_nt: TGTGCCAGCAGTATGGGCGGAGTTGGCAATCAGCCCCAGCATTTT; cdr3_aa: CASSMGGVGNQPQHF
d_call: TRBD2; v_call: TRBV24-1; clone_size: many; j_call: TRBJ2-5; cdr3_nt: TGTGCCACCAGCTTGACTAGCGGGAGAGAGACCCAGTACTTC; cdr3_aa: CATSLTSGRETQYF
d_call: .; v_call: TRBV29-1; clone_size: many; j_call: TRBJ2-2; cdr3_nt: TGCAGCGTTGGTCCTAGGGGAACCGGGGAGCTGTTTTTT; cdr3_aa: CSVGPRGTGELFF
d_call: .; v_call: TRBV12-5; clone_size: few; j_call: TRBJ1-1; cdr3_nt: TGTGCTAGTGGTTTGGTGGCCCCCAACAGGGACACTGAAGCTTTCTTT; cdr3_aa: CASGLVAPNRDTEAFF
d_call: .; v_call: TRBV6-1; clone_size: many; j_call: TRBJ1-4; cdr3_nt: TGTGCCAGCAGTGACAGGGGAGGAGGGTCCAATGAAAAACTGTTTTTT; cdr3_aa: CASSDRGGGSNEKLFF
d_call: TRBD2; v_call: TRBV6-1; clone_size: few; j_call: TRBJ2-1; cdr3_nt: TGTGCCAGTTGCAGCGGGAGGGCCCAGGGTGAGCAGTTCTTC; cdr3_aa: CASCSGRAQGEQFF
d_call: .; v_call: TRBV20-1; clone_size: many; j_call: TRBJ2-5; cdr3_nt: TGCAGTGCTTTATCGGGACACCTGAAAGCCCAAGAGACCCAGTACTTC; cdr3_aa: CSALSGHLKAQETQYF
d_call: .; v_call: TRBV27; clone_size: .; j_call: TRBJ2-1; cdr3_nt: .; cdr3_aa: CASSSGQGLVGGNEQFF
d_call: .; v_call: TRBV5-1; clone_size: few; j_call: TRBJ1-1; cdr3_nt: TGCGCCAGCAGGGCAGGGGAGGGTCAAGGGTGGACTGAAGCTTTCTTT; cdr3_aa: CASRAGEGQGWTEAFF
d_call: TRBD1; v_call: TRBV28; clone_size: many; j_call: TRBJ1-4; cdr3_nt: TGTGCCAGCAGTTCAGGACAGGGAGGTAATGAAAAACTGTTTTTT; cdr3_aa: CASSSGQGGNEKLFF
d_call: TRBD2; v_call: TRBV29-1; clone_size: .; j_call: TRBJ2-7; cdr3_nt: TGCAGCGTTGCGGGCGGGAGGACCCCGAGGGGAGAGCAGTACTTC; cdr3_aa: CSVAGGRTPRGEQYF
d_call: .; v_call: TRBV15; clone_size: few; j_call: TRBJ2-2; cdr3_nt: TGTGCCACCAGCAGAGACACCGGGGAGCTGTTTTTT; cdr3_aa: CATSRDTGELFF
d_call: .; v_call: TRBV6-2/TRBV6-3; clone_size: .; j_call: TRBJ2-4; cdr3_nt: TGTGCCAGCAGAACCAAGGAACTAGCCAAAAACATTCAGTACTTC; cdr3_aa: CASRTKELAKNIQYF
d_call: .; v_call: TRBV7-9; clone_size: many; j_call: TRBJ1-2; cdr3_nt: TGTGCCAGCAGCTTAGGGGAACAGCTATATGGCTACACCTTC; cdr3_aa: CASSLGEQLYGYTF
d_call: TRBD1; v_call: TRBV5-1; clone_size: many; j_call: TRBJ2-1; cdr3_nt: TGCGCCAGCAGCTTAAATACCGGGACAGGGAGGAACAATGAGCAGTTCTTC; cdr3_aa: CASSLNTGTGRNNEQFF
d_call: .; v_call: TRBV2; clone_size: many; j_call: TRBJ2-1; cdr3_nt: TGTGCCAGCTTGGTAGGTGCCAATGAGCAGTTCTTC; cdr3_aa: CASLVGANEQFF
d_call: .; v_call: TRBV18; clone_size: many; j_call: TRBJ2-7; cdr3_nt: TGTGCCAGCTCAACCTCAGATGGAACGTACTACGAGCAGTACTTC; cdr3_aa: CASSTSDGTYYEQYF
d_call: TRBD1; v_call: TRBV27; clone_size: many; j_call: TRBJ2-2; cdr3_nt: TGTGCCAGCAGTACCAGGACAGGGGGAGTCACCGGGGAGCTGTTTTTT; cdr3_aa: CASSTRTGGVTGELFF
d_call: .; v_call: TRBV7-2; clone_size: few; j_call: TRBJ1-1; cdr3_nt: TGTGCCAGCAGCCCTCCGGGACGAGGGGCTGAAGCTTTCTTT; cdr3_aa: CASSPPGRGAEAFF
d_call: TRBD2; v_call: TRBV5-1; clone_size: .; j_call: TRBJ2-1; cdr3_nt: TGCGCCAGCAGCCGGGCGGGACTAGCGGGAGTAAATGAGCAGTTCTTC; cdr3_aa: CASSRAGLAGVNEQFF
d_call: .; v_call: TRBV28; clone_size: many; j_call: TRBJ2-7; cdr3_nt: TGTGCCAGCAGTCATATCGAAAGTGGGCGCTACGAGCAGTACTTC; cdr3_aa: CASSHIESGRYEQYF
d_call: .; v_call: TRBV27; clone_size: many; j_call: TRBJ2-3; cdr3_nt: TGTGCCAGCAGTTCCCCAGGACCCGGAGGCACAGATACGCAGTATTTT; cdr3_aa: CASSSPGPGGTDTQYF
d_call: .; v_call: TRBV7-9; clone_size: few; j_call: TRBJ2-1; cdr3_nt: TGTGCCAGCAGCGACTTAGAGACAGGTCAAAGGAATGAGCAGTTCTTC; cdr3_aa: CASSDLETGQRNEQFF
d_call: TRBD2; v_call: TRBV9; clone_size: few; j_call: TRBJ2-1; cdr3_nt: TGTGCCAGCGGGGGGGAACCCTACAATGAGCAGTTCTTC; cdr3_aa: CASGGEPYNEQFF
d_call: .; v_call: TRBV20-1; clone_size: many; j_call: TRBJ2-3; cdr3_nt: TGCAGTGCTAGACCCGGCGGCACAGATACGCAGTATTTT; cdr3_aa: CSARPGGTDTQYF
d_call: TRBD2; v_call: TRBV11-1; clone_size: many; j_call: TRBJ2-3; cdr3_nt: TGTGCCAGCAGGGAACCGGGACTAGCAGGAGATACGCAGTATTTT; cdr3_aa: CASREPGLAGDTQYF
d_call: .; v_call: TRBV20-1; clone_size: .; j_call: TRBJ2-5; cdr3_nt: TGCAGTGCTAGATGGTGGTCTAGGGGGCAAGAGACCCAGTACTTC; cdr3_aa: CSARWWSRGQETQYF
d_call: .; v_call: TRBV10-1; clone_size: .; j_call: TRBJ2-3; cdr3_nt: TGCGCCAGCAGTGAAGGGCTAGCGTTAGATACGCAGTATTTT; cdr3_aa: CASSEGLALDTQYF
d_call: .; v_call: TRBV7-8; clone_size: many; j_call: TRBJ2-7; cdr3_nt: TGTGCCAGCAGCTTAGAGACGGGTTACGACGAGCAGTACTTC; cdr3_aa: CASSLETGYDEQYF
d_call: .; v_call: TRBV18; clone_size: .; j_call: TRBJ2-2; cdr3_nt: TGTGCCAGCTCACCAAAAGAGAACACCGGGGAGCTGTTTTTT; cdr3_aa: CASSPKENTGELFF
d_call: .; v_call: TRBV20-1; clone_size: many; j_call: TRBJ1-5; cdr3_nt: TGCAGTGCTGTATCCGGGGATCAGCCCCAGCATTTT; cdr3_aa: CSAVSGDQPQHF
d_call: .; v_call: TRBV5-5; clone_size: many; j_call: TRBJ2-3; cdr3_nt: TGTGCCAGCAGCTTGGGAGACAGCACAGATACGCAGTATTTT; cdr3_aa: CASSLGDSTDTQYF
d_call: .; v_call: TRBV20-1; clone_size: many; j_call: TRBJ1-1; cdr3_nt: TGCAGTGCTAGAAAGACAGTACAGACTGAAGCTTTCTTT; cdr3_aa: CSARKTVQTEAFF
d_call: .; v_call: TRBV11-2; clone_size: many; j_call: TRBJ2-7; cdr3_nt: TGTGCCAGCAGCGGCAGTGCAATCTACGAGCAGTACTTC; cdr3_aa: CASSGSAIYEQYF
d_call: .; v_call: TRBV6-9; clone_size: .; j_call: TRBJ2-7; cdr3_nt: TGTGCCAGCAGTTATTCAACTGACGGCAGCTACGAGCAGTACTTC; cdr3_aa: CASSYSTDGSYEQYF
d_call: TRBD2; v_call: TRBV27; clone_size: .; j_call: TRBJ2-1; cdr3_nt: TGTGCCAGCAGGCTGACGACTAGCGGGAATCTGTATGAGCAGTTCTTC; cdr3_aa: CASRLTTSGNLYEQFF
d_call: TRBD1; v_call: TRBV19; clone_size: .; j_call: TRBJ2-1; cdr3_nt: TGTGCCAGTAGTAATTTACGAGACAGGGGGCTCTATGAGCAGTTCTTC; cdr3_aa: CASSNLRDRGLYEQFF
d_call: TRBD2; v_call: TRBV2; clone_size: many; j_call: TRBJ2-3; cdr3_nt: TGTGCCAGCAGGGAGGCTAGCGGAGCTGCTAGCACAGATACGCAGTATTTT; cdr3_aa: CASREASGAASTDTQYF
d_call: TRBD1; v_call: TRBV19; clone_size: many; j_call: TRBJ1-6; cdr3_nt: TGTGCCAGCAACGACAGGGTCAATTCACCCCTCCACTTT; cdr3_aa: CASNDRVNSPLHF
d_call: TRBD2; v_call: TRBV7-9; clone_size: many; j_call: TRBJ2-7; cdr3_nt: TGTGCCAGCAGCTCGACTAGCGGGATTAGGTACGAGCAGTACTTC; cdr3_aa: CASSSTSGIRYEQYF
d_call: .; v_call: TRBV20-1; clone_size: few; j_call: TRBJ1-1; cdr3_nt: TGCAGTGCTAGAGTCTTTGGCAGGCCTATGAACACTGAAGCTTTCTTT; cdr3_aa: CSARVFGRPMNTEAFF
d_call: .; v_call: TRBV28; clone_size: .; j_call: TRBJ1-5; cdr3_nt: TGTGCCAGCAGTTCCGAAGGCGGGGCAGCGTTTCAGCCCCAGCATTTT; cdr3_aa: CASSSEGGAAFQPQHF
d_call: TRBD2; v_call: TRBV6-1; clone_size: few; j_call: TRBJ2-3; cdr3_nt: TGTGCCAGCAGTGAAGGCACTAGCGGAGGCACAGATACGCAGTATTTT; cdr3_aa: CASSEGTSGGTDTQYF
d_call: .; v_call: TRBV9; clone_size: .; j_call: TRBJ1-1; cdr3_nt: TGTGCCAGCAGCGTAGCCCCTTACACTGAAGCTTTCTTT; cdr3_aa: CASSVAPYTEAFF
d_call: .; v_call: TRBV19; clone_size: .; j_call: TRBJ2-4; cdr3_nt: TGTGCCAGTAGTATACAGGGAGCCAAAAACATTCAGTACTTC; cdr3_aa: CASSIQGAKNIQYF
d_call: TRBD2; v_call: TRBV28; clone_size: many; j_call: TRBJ2-1; cdr3_nt: TGTGCCAGCAGGGTTATAGCGGGAGCCTCCTACAATGAGCAGTTCTTC; cdr3_aa: CASRVIAGASYNEQFF
d_call: TRBD2; v_call: TRBV12-3/TRBV12-4; clone_size: .; j_call: TRBJ2-7; cdr3_nt: TGTGCCAGCAGGCGGACTAGCGGGAACAACGAGCAGTACTTC; cdr3_aa: CASRRTSGNNEQYF
d_call: .; v_call: TRBV2; clone_size: many; j_call: TRBJ2-7; cdr3_nt: TGTGCCAGCAGTGAAGGGGGGATGCGGGCCTACGAGCAGTACTTC; cdr3_aa: CASSEGGMRAYEQYF
d_call: .; v_call: TRBV7-9; clone_size: once; j_call: TRBJ2-4; cdr3_nt: TGTGCCAGCAGTCAGAAACAGGGACCCAAAAACATTCAGTACTTC; cdr3_aa: CASSQKQGPKNIQYF
d_call: TRBD1; v_call: TRBV28; clone_size: many; j_call: TRBJ1-2; cdr3_nt: TGTGCCAGCAGTTTCACAGGGGGCTCCGGCTATGGCTACACCTTC; cdr3_aa: CASSFTGGSGYGYTF
d_call: .; v_call: TRBV7-2; clone_size: many; j_call: TRBJ1-2; cdr3_nt: TGTGCCAGCAGCTTAGTGTCGGCTGTCTATGGCTACACCTTC; cdr3_aa: CASSLVSAVYGYTF